This T cell receptor beta chain came from a study of graft-versus-host responses after intestinal transplantation. With respect to this clone: Antigen: not known.

Trimming took 5 bases from V and 0 from J, leaving 16 bases between them. Germline values: CDR1 SGHNT, CDR2 YENEEA. The CDR3 length is 17 residues. Method: immunoSEQ multiplex PCR; TCRdb's copy keeps in-frame clones and lacks some. The sample has 98,000 or so clones, approximately 84% seen once. The receptor was derived from a human donor who received an intestinal transplant. V and J are TRBV11-3 and TRBJ2-2, with a tentative D call TRBD1 (6 bases). The specimen comprised unstimulated CD4+ T cells sorted from spleen or lymph node cells, sampled before intestinal transplant. The CDR3 protein is CASSGTQTGANTGELFF. The CDR3 bases are TGTGCCAGCAGCGGGACCCAGACAGGCGCGAACACCGGGGAGCTGTTTTTT.